These 17 T cell receptor beta chains came from one sample sequenced in a study of control samples from healthy donors and cancer patients. Sequencing was performed with immunoSEQ multiplex PCR; in TCRdb, only in-frame clones are kept and a portion is missing. The sample has about 170,000 clones, approximately 92% seen once. Sequencing was performed on blood. The receptor source for this set is a woman aged 55 to 70 in good health.

J is TRBJ1-4 and V is TRBV28, with 8 positions matching TRBD1. There are 19 residues in the CDR3. With 5 bases clipped from V and 8 bases from J, the junction kept 22 bases outside the gene matches. Germline V lookup: CDR1 MDHEN, CDR2 SYDVKM. The CDR3 sequence is CASSLGAFGTGTLAEKLFF. CDR3 DNA: TGTGCCAGCAGTCTCGGCGCTTTTGGGACAGGAACATTGGCGGAAAAACTGTTTTTT.

This clone was counted only a few times. The CDR3 sequence: CAINTATYGYTF. The CDR3 DNA is TGTGCCATCAACACAGCAACTTATGGCTACACCTTC. This sequence joins TRBV10-3 and TRBJ1-2; no definite D call. V was pared by 7 bases and J by 5 bases, with 11 bases between. Per germline, CDR1 ENHRY and CDR2 SYGVKD. This CDR3 has 12 residues.

This sequence joins TRBV27 and TRBJ1-2; D is possibly TRBD1 (5 bases). Trimming pared 2 bases from V and 8 bases from J, leaving 12 bases between. The CDR3 consists of 13 residues. The germline CDR1 and CDR2 sequences are MNHEY and SMNVEV (reference sequence). CDR3 protein: CASSLGEGLGYTF. In nucleotides, the CDR3 is TGTGCCAGCAGTTTAGGCGAGGGGTTAGGCTACACCTTC.

V is TRBV15 and J is TRBJ1-2, with D unclear. Trimming cost V 0 bases and J 4 bases, with 30 bases left between them. The CDR3 extends over 21 amino acids. Germline lookup yields CDR1 LNHNV and CDR2 YYDKDF (reference sequence). The CDR3 here is CATSRDSPSLARLKIGYGYTF. CDR3 bases: TGTGCCACCAGCAGAGACAGTCCCTCCCTTGCCAGATTAAAAATTGGCTATGGCTACACCTTC.

This clone was counted once. This chain links TRBV10-1 with TRBJ1-1, with TRBD1 matching 8 bases. The germline V gene has CDR1 WNHNN and CDR2 SYGVQD (reference sequence). The CDR3 is made up of 13 amino acids. With V trimmed by 3 bases and J by 5 bases, 2 bases remained unmatched. The CDR3 DNA is TGCGCCAGCAGTGACAGGGGGCGGACTGAAGCTTTCTTT. It translates to CASSDRGRTEAFF.

This chain links TRBV7-9 with TRBJ1-2; the D is unclear. Between the trimmed V and J ends, which lost 1 base and 2 bases, there was a span of 11 bases. This CDR3 region has 15 residues. Germline values: CDR1 SEHNR, CDR2 FQNEAQ (reference sequence). The CDR3 nucleotides are TGTGCCAGCAGCTTAGGGGCAGGTACCAACTATGGCTACACCTTC. Its translation: CASSLGAGTNYGYTF.

V gene TRBV6-8 combines with J gene TRBJ1-2; the D is unclear. V lost 2 bases, J lost 6 bases, and 19 bases lay in between. The germline V gene has CDR1 MNHGY and CDR2 SAAAGT. The CDR3 totals 16 residues. CDR3 coding DNA: TGTGCCAGCAGTTACACGTGGGCTAGTGCCATTAATGGCTACACCTTC. This encodes CASSYTWASAINGYTF.

This clone was seen just once. The chain links TRBV5-6 to TRBJ2-7; D call uncertain. V was shortened by 2 bases and J by 1 base, with 13 bases between the two germline ends. The CDR3 spans 15 residues. Germline lookup yields CDR1 SGHDT and CDR2 YYEEEE. The CDR3 is CASSLSRLRSYEQYF. CDR3 coding DNA: TGTGCCAGCAGCTTATCGAGACTGAGATCCTACGAGCAGTACTTC.

The CDR3 DNA is TGTGCCAGCAGCTTAGCGGGCCTAGCGGGGTGGAATGAGCAGTTCTTC. Amino acid sequence: CASSLAGLAGWNEQFF. V and J are TRBV13 and TRBJ2-1, with 9 bases fitting TRBD2. CDR3 length equals 16 residues. V was pared by 1 base and J by 7 bases, with 8 bases of the junction left unmatched. The germline CDR1 and CDR2 sequences are PRHDT and FYEKMQ (reference sequence).

The J gene is TRBJ1-6, the V gene TRBV6-5; D might be TRBD1 (6 bases). Trimming left V 0 bases short and J 9 bases short, with 15 bases between. Per germline, CDR1 MNHEY and CDR2 SVGAGI. The CDR3 extends over 16 amino acids. In nucleotides, the CDR3 is TGTGCCAGCAGTTACTCGGAGCCAGGGGAAGGTTCACCCCTCCACTTT. Amino acids: CASSYSEPGEGSPLHF.

The CDR3 here is CSVTSGTLNTEAFF. Written as DNA, the CDR3 is TGCAGCGTCACCAGCGGGACACTGAACACTGAAGCTTTCTTT. V and J are TRBV29-1 and TRBJ1-1; TRBD1 is a possible D gene (6 bases). Germline CDR1 and CDR2: SQVTM and ANQGSEA. The V end lost 6 bases, the J end lost 0 bases, and 14 bases lay between the germline ends. The CDR3 loop spans 14 amino acids.

This chain joins TRBV7-2 and TRBJ2-3, with TRBD1 as a possible D gene (7 bases). The ends were cut back, 3 bases at V and 4 bases at J, with 20 bases in the middle. The CDR3 covers 17 residues. In germline, CDR1 is SGHTA, CDR2 FQGNSA. The CDR3 protein is CASSFNFRGAGADTQYF. The CDR3 DNA reads TGTGCCAGCAGCTTTAATTTCAGGGGGGCCGGGGCAGATACGCAGTATTTT.

The V and J genes are TRBV6-2 or TRBV6-3 and TRBJ1-4, with unresolved D. Germline V gives CDR1 MNHEY, CDR2 SVGEGT. This CDR3 spans 14 amino acids. V was pared by 0 bases and J by 11 bases, with 13 bases between. CDR3 nucleotide sequence: TGTGCCAGCAGTTACTCACCTCGCATGGTGAAACTGTTTTTT. Its protein is CASSYSPRMVKLFF.

The V gene is TRBV20-1, the J gene TRBJ1-5; D is perhaps TRBD1 (5 bases). From germline, CDR1 is DFQATT and CDR2 SNEGSKA (reference sequence). V lost 3 bases, J lost 1 base, and 16 bases lay in between. This CDR3 has 16 residues. DNA of the CDR3: TGCAGTGCTAGTCCCTTCAGGGTCAGGAGCAATCAGCCCCAGCATTTT. It translates to CSASPFRVRSNQPQHF.

CDR3 loop: CASSLTGRVGGHTEAFF. The CDR3 DNA is TGTGCCAGCAGTTTAACGGGGAGAGTGGGGGGCCACACTGAAGCTTTCTTT. The V gene is TRBV27, the J gene TRBJ1-1; D possibly corresponds to TRBD1 (6 bases). CDR1 and CDR2 from the germline V gene are MNHEY and SMNVEV (reference sequence). V was trimmed by 2 bases and J by 3 bases, leaving 19 bases between them. The CDR3 is made up of 17 amino acids.

The chain uses TRBV19 and TRBJ1-1, with D tentatively TRBD1 (6 bases). The CDR3 covers 14 residues. V dropped 2 bases and J dropped 11 bases, with 18 bases sitting between them. The germline gives CDR1 LNHDA, CDR2 SQIVND (reference sequence). The CDR3 region has the DNA TGTGCCAGTAGTATACAGGGACACGGATCCCGGGCTTTCTTT. Translation: CASSIQGHGSRAFF.

The table lists this clone with a count of one. The chain recombines TRBV19 with TRBJ1-4; tentative D call: TRBD1 (6 bases). The CDR3 sequence is 14 residues long. In germline, CDR1 is LNHDA, CDR2 SQIVND (reference sequence). V lost 3 bases and J lost 8, with 13 bases in between. CDR3 nucleotide sequence: TGTGCCAGTAGTATTAGCGGGGGCGGCGAAAAACTGTTTTTT. It encodes CASSISGGGEKLFF.